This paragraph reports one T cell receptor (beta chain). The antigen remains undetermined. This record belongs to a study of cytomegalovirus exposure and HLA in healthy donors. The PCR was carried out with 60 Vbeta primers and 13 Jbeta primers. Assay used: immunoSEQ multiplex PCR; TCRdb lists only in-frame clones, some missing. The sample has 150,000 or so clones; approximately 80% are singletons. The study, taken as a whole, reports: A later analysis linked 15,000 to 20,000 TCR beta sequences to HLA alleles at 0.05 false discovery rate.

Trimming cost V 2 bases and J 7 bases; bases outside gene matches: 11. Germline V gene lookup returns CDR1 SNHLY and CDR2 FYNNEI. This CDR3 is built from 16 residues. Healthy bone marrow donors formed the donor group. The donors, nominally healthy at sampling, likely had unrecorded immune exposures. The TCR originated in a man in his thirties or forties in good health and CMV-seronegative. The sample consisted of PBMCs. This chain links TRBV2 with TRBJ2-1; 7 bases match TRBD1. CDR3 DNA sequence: TGTGCCAGCAGTGAACTCGGCAGGGGGTCGTATAATGAGCAGTTCTTC. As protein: CASSELGRGSYNEQFF.